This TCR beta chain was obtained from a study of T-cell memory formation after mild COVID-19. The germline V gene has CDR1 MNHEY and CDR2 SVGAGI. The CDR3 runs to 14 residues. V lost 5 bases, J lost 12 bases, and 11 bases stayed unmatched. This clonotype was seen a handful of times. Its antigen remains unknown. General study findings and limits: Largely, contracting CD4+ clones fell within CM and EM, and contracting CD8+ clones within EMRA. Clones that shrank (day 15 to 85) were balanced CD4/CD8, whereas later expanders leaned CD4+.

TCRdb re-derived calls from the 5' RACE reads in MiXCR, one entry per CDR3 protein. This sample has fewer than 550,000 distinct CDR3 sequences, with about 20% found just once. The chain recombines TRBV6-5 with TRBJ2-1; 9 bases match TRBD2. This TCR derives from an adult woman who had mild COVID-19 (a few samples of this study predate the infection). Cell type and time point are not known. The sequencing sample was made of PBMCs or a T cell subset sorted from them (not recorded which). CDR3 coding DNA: TGTGCCAGCAGTCTAAGTGCTAGCGGGAAAGGGCAGTTCTTC. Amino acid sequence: CASSLSASGKGQFF.